Described below is a single T cell receptor (beta chain) sequence and its context. The sample comes from a study of Ad26.COV2.S vaccination and SARS-CoV-2 variants. The treatment denotes: about 20 received Ad26.COV2.S at low or high dose, single or two shots; about 5 received placebo; per-sample allocation not given. Specimen acquisition occurred on day 63 following the initial vaccine or placebo injection. The shot given was an Ad26 vector that makes Wuhan-strain SARS-CoV-2 spike. Only in-frame clones appear in the TCRdb table, and some are missing; sequencing was by immunoSEQ multiplex PCR. The sample contains around 340,000 clones, around 88% of which appear only once. This TCR derives from a person between 18 and 65 years old who received the Ad26.COV2.S COVID-19 vaccine or a placebo. The sample here was peripheral blood, taken in a trial of Ad26.COV2.S vaccine versus placebo.

In nucleotides, the CDR3 is TGTGCTAGTGGCGCGACTTGGACTAGCGGGGGGGATCTAGCCAAAAACATTCAGTACTTC. It encodes CASGATWTSGGDLAKNIQYF. This chain links TRBV12-5 with TRBJ2-4; TRBD2 aligns across 15 bases. CDR3 length: 20 residues. The junction had 12 bases not matched to a gene; V was cut back by 6 bases and J by 0 bases. Germline CDR1 is LGHNT and CDR2 is FRNRAP. The full variable domain, completed using reference TRBV12-5 and TRBJ2-4, is DARVTQTPRHKVTEMGQEVTMRCQPILGHNTVFWYRQTMMQGLELLAYFRNRAPLDDSGMPKDRFSAEMPDATLATLKIQPSEPRDSAVYFCASGATWTSGGDLAKNIQYFGAGTRLSVL.